This T cell receptor beta chain comes out of a study of T cells in Graves' hyperthyroidism and ophthalmopathy. Researchers took RNA transcripts and amplified the TCR beta CDR3 regions from them. An initial round of RT-PCR targeting the TCR CDR3 relied on the HTBI primer set. TCRdb used MiXCR to reprocess the multiplex PCR reads, holding one entry per CDR3 protein. The table shows about 300,000 distinct CDR3 sequences, with 10% to 15% occurring only once. This clonotype was recorded at least ten times. This CDR3 has 16 residues. Germline CDR1 reads SGHTS; CDR2 reads YDEGEE. Trimming took 4 bases from V and 1 from J, leaving 16 bases between them.

This sequence originates from a woman in her 30s with Graves' hyperthyroidism that later progressed to Graves' ophthalmopathy. Sequencing used blood. This rearrangement joins TRBV5-8 to TRBJ2-3; D gene unclear. The DNA of the CDR3 is TGTGCCAGCAGCCTACCGACAAACTTCGGCACAGATACGCAGTATTTT. Amino acid sequence: CASSLPTNFGTDTQYF.